Listed below are T cell receptor beta chains from one sample, sequenced in a study of T cells after posttransplantation cyclophosphamide. Using immunoSEQ multiplex PCR, the repertoire was profiled, and TCRdb retains in-frame clones only, with some absent. The sample shows roughly 23,000 clones, 85% to 90% of them seen only once. The sample in question was PBMCs, obtained after allogeneic stem cell transplant with posttransplant cyclophosphamide. These receptors were taken from a female patient younger than 45 who received an allogeneic stem cell transplant from an unrelated donor, was CMV-positive, and had no GVHD. Some T cells may be provided by the graft donor. CDR3s include the opening cysteine and the closing phenylalanine or tryptophan. A D gene is named only where the DNA matches it firmly.

CDR3aa: CASSVGGGSNQPQHF
v_gene: TRBV2
d_gene: -

CDR3aa: CASSGDWGSEETQYF
v_gene: TRBV10-1
d_gene: -

CDR3aa: CASSWTGRYAEAFF
v_gene: TRBV5-5
d_gene: TRBD1

CDR3aa: CASSGQGRVYGYTF
v_gene: TRBV6-5
d_gene: -

CDR3aa: CASSVDLARRTDTQYF
v_gene: TRBV9
d_gene: -

CDR3aa: CASSQSTGERTGELFF
v_gene: TRBV4-1
d_gene: TRBD1

CDR3aa: CASSEPGLAEETQYF
v_gene: TRBV5-4
d_gene: TRBD2

CDR3aa: CASSLVGNTEAFF
v_gene: TRBV7-9
d_gene: -

CDR3aa: CASSARTGGGHEQYF
v_gene: TRBV7-9
d_gene: TRBD1

CDR3aa: CATRGGSVNYGYTF
v_gene: TRBV28
d_gene: -

CDR3aa: CASSLGGQSYGYTF
v_gene: TRBV5-1
d_gene: TRBD1

CDR3aa: CASSLYEIIGTDTQYF
v_gene: TRBV7-9
d_gene: -

CDR3aa: CASSQVVDQPQHF
v_gene: TRBV6-6
d_gene: -

CDR3aa: CSVSRTASYEQYF
v_gene: TRBV29-1
d_gene: -

CDR3aa: CASSTFRDSEAFF
v_gene: TRBV14
d_gene: TRBD1

CDR3aa: CASSPTGNTEAFF
v_gene: TRBV18
d_gene: -

CDR3aa: CASIRFGDTPINEQFF
v_gene: TRBV7-2
d_gene: -

CDR3aa: CASSTQRGGGTDTQYF
v_gene: TRBV5-1
d_gene: TRBD2

CDR3aa: CASSPDLPRASGGVETQYF
v_gene: TRBV14
d_gene: TRBD2

CDR3aa: CASSLQGDYGYTF
v_gene: TRBV7-9
d_gene: -

CDR3aa: CASSVSLDETQYF
v_gene: TRBV9
d_gene: -

CDR3aa: CASSLQGVNSPLHF
v_gene: TRBV2
d_gene: TRBD1

CDR3aa: CASSLNLETQYF
v_gene: TRBV5-8
d_gene: -

CDR3aa: CASSASGTGARFFHF
v_gene: TRBV13
d_gene: TRBD1

CDR3aa: CASHQSNEKLFF
v_gene: TRBV28
d_gene: -

CDR3aa: CASSFPLGGGTGNINEQFF
v_gene: TRBV5-6
d_gene: -

CDR3aa: CASSPQLPNYGYTF
v_gene: TRBV13
d_gene: -

CDR3aa: CASSQAGRGFSYNEQFF
v_gene: TRBV4-3
d_gene: TRBD1

CDR3aa: CARNPGQGIHEQYF
v_gene: TRBV5-1
d_gene: TRBD1

CDR3aa: CASSLWRGTGRDYEQYF
v_gene: TRBV28
d_gene: TRBD2

CDR3aa: CASSLSTRVPAKNIQYF
v_gene: TRBV28
d_gene: -

CDR3aa: CASSVGSSYEQYF
v_gene: TRBV9
d_gene: -

CDR3aa: CSVMGLAVGEQFF
v_gene: TRBV29-1
d_gene: TRBD2

CDR3aa: CASSAGVRGQGNEQFF
v_gene: TRBV11-2
d_gene: TRBD1

CDR3aa: CASSRGTSEAGANVLTF
v_gene: TRBV11-3
d_gene: -

CDR3aa: CASSLVAGSTHEQYF
v_gene: TRBV5-4
d_gene: -

CDR3aa: CASSPRHTLDTQYF
v_gene: TRBV18
d_gene: -

CDR3aa: CASSEGTGRGTQPQHF
v_gene: TRBV6-1
d_gene: TRBD1

CDR3aa: CASSRSDRASSGNTIYF
v_gene: TRBV4-1
d_gene: TRBD1

CDR3aa: CASSFQGARNTEAFF
v_gene: TRBV28
d_gene: TRBD1

CDR3aa: CASSNTGLALTDTQYF
v_gene: TRBV6-6
d_gene: TRBD2

CDR3aa: CASSVGGGPLYEQYF
v_gene: TRBV9
d_gene: -

CDR3aa: CASSLSQGTDTQYF
v_gene: TRBV6-1
d_gene: -

CDR3aa: CASSHPGPGQGTDTQYF
v_gene: TRBV4-1
d_gene: TRBD1

CDR3aa: CAWNDGGGYTF
v_gene: TRBV30
d_gene: -

CDR3aa: CASSLTSGGYNEQFF
v_gene: TRBV7-9
d_gene: TRBD2

CDR3aa: CASSVSGVSYNEQFF
v_gene: TRBV9
d_gene: TRBD2

CDR3aa: CATSRDLGDRVFGQYF
v_gene: TRBV15
d_gene: TRBD1

CDR3aa: CASSSGQGYGYTF
v_gene: TRBV11-3
d_gene: TRBD1

CDR3aa: CASSVDDSAIAFF
v_gene: TRBV9
d_gene: -

CDR3aa: CASSCWDRGKTEAFF
v_gene: TRBV28
d_gene: TRBD1

CDR3aa: CASSQVRDMDYEQYF
v_gene: TRBV4-1
d_gene: -

CDR3aa: CASSPEGSNQPQHF
v_gene: TRBV27
d_gene: -

CDR3aa: CASSSRGGLEQFF
v_gene: TRBV11-3
d_gene: TRBD2

CDR3aa: CASRTGRGYGYTF
v_gene: TRBV19
d_gene: TRBD1